The rows below give T cell receptor beta chains drawn from one sample of a study of CD8 T cells in ankylosing spondylitis. MiXCR was run by TCRdb on the 5' RACE reads, yielding one entry per CDR3 protein. The table lists about 260,000 distinct CDR3 sequences, 20% of them singletons. The source material was blood, either unsorted or a sorted T cell fraction (not recorded which). All receptors come from a male donor with ankylosing spondylitis or in good health (not recorded which). The CDR3 runs from the conserved cysteine through the conserved F or W. A D gene is named only where the DNA matches it firmly. Size is omitted from some rows. Given values are once, few, many or a class for expanded clones.

j_gene,d_gene,v_gene,abundance,CDR3nt,CDR3aa
TRBJ2-1,NA,TRBV5-1,few,TGCGCCAGCACCACCGGGACAAACAATGAGCAGTTCTTC,CASTTGTNNEQFF
TRBJ2-6,TRBD2,TRBV5-1,few,TGCGCCAGCAGCGTCTACGGGGGGGGAAACTCTGGGGCCAACGTCCTGACTTTC,CASSVYGGGNSGANVLTF
TRBJ2-3,TRBD1,TRBV6-1,few,TGTGCCAGCACCCCGCCACCGGGACAGGGGGCGACAGATACGCAGTATTTT,CASTPPPGQGATDTQYF
TRBJ1-2,TRBD1,TRBV9,NA,TGTGCCAGCAGCGTGTCGACAGGGAGGAGTCGTGGCTACACCTTC,CASSVSTGRSRGYTF
TRBJ2-2,NA,TRBV20-1,few,TGCAGTGCTAGAGAAAGTAGGGCGGTCGGGGAGCTGTTTTTT,CSARESRAVGELFF
TRBJ2-2,TRBD2,TRBV24-1,few,TGTGCCACCAGTGATTTTCCTAGCGGAAAAACCGGGGAGCTGTTTTTT,CATSDFPSGKTGELFF
TRBJ2-1,NA,TRBV2,few,TGTGCCAGCAGTACTTATGTGGATGAGCAGTTCTTC,CASSTYVDEQFF
TRBJ1-3,NA,TRBV10-3,many,TGTGCCATCAGTCCGGACCTTGGAAACACCATATATTTT,CAISPDLGNTIYF
TRBJ2-6,NA,TRBV4-1,few,TGCGCCAGCAGCCAAAGCGACGGACAACTCCTCTCTGGGGCCAACGTCCTGACTTTC,CASSQSDGQLLSGANVLTF
TRBJ1-4,TRBD1,TRBV7-9,NA,TGTGCCAGCAGCTTAGACGTAGGGGGCGATGAAAAACTGTTTTTT,CASSLDVGGDEKLFF
TRBJ1-1,NA,TRBV9,few,TGTGCCAGCAGCGGAGCTGCGGGGGATGCGGCTTTCTTT,CASSGAAGDAAFF
TRBJ1-4,TRBD1,TRBV12-3/TRBV12-4,many,TGTGCCAGCAGTTCTGGGACAGGGGCGGGTGAAAAACTGTTTTTT,CASSSGTGAGEKLFF
TRBJ1-2,NA,TRBV6-2/TRBV6-3,NA,TGTGCCAGCAGTCTACCCAGGGGCGGTTACTATGGCTACACCTTC,CASSLPRGGYYGYTF
TRBJ1-6,TRBD1,TRBV20-1,NA,TGCAGTGCTAGAGACGTATCAGGGGGCTTCTCACCCCTCCACTTT,CSARDVSGGFSPLHF
TRBJ2-4,NA,TRBV29-1,few,TGCAGCGTTGAGGCAGCAGAAAACATTCAGTACTTC,CSVEAAENIQYF
TRBJ1-2,NA,TRBV28,NA,TGTGCCAGCAGTACGACGGTTTGGGGCTACACCTTC,CASSTTVWGYTF
TRBJ1-4,NA,TRBV4-1,many,TGCGCCAGCAGCGGAGGGGTCTCTAATGAAAAACTGTTTTTT,CASSGGVSNEKLFF
TRBJ2-1,TRBD2,TRBV27,few,TGTGCCAGCAGTTTAAGGGCTAGCGGGGGACTAAATGAGCAGTTCTTC,CASSLRASGGLNEQFF
TRBJ2-5,NA,TRBV5-1,NA,TGCGCCAGCAGCTTGGATTACCAAGAGACCCAGTACTTC,CASSLDYQETQYF
TRBJ1-2,NA,TRBV6-2/TRBV6-3,once,TGTGCCAGCAGTTACTCGACGCGTACCTATGGCTACACCTTC,CASSYSTRTYGYTF
TRBJ2-5,TRBD1,TRBV6-1,few,TGTGCCAGCAGCAAGGACAGGCAACAAGAGACCCAGTACTTC,CASSKDRQQETQYF
TRBJ2-5,NA,TRBV28,NA,TGTGCCAGCAGTTTATCCGGGGGGCAATACCAAGAGACCCAGTACTTC,CASSLSGGQYQETQYF
TRBJ2-3,NA,TRBV12-3/TRBV12-4,few,TGTGCCAGCAGTTTAGGACTACAGCCGATGGATACGCAGTATTTT,CASSLGLQPMDTQYF
TRBJ2-3,NA,TRBV9,once,TGTGCCAGCAGCGTAGCACAGAACCCCACAGATACGCAGTATTTT,CASSVAQNPTDTQYF
TRBJ1-3,NA,TRBV6-5,NA,TGTGCCAGCAGTTACTCGGCGGATTACTCTGGAAACACCATATATTTT,CASSYSADYSGNTIYF
TRBJ2-3,TRBD2,TRBV27,NA,TGTGCCAGCAGTTTAGCGGGGGGGCCGATGGATACGCAGTATTTT,CASSLAGGPMDTQYF
TRBJ1-5,NA,TRBV5-8,few,TGTGCCAGCAGCTTGATTGTGGGCAATCAGCCCCAGCATTTT,CASSLIVGNQPQHF
TRBJ1-2,TRBD1,TRBV5-8,NA,TGTGCCAGCAGCGATGGACAGGGGTATGGCTACACCTTC,CASSDGQGYGYTF
TRBJ2-5,TRBD2,TRBV5-1,few,TGCGCCAGCAGCTTGGCCCAATCCGGGACTAGCGGGAGGGCCCAAGAGACCCAGTACTTC,CASSLAQSGTSGRAQETQYF